The 7 T cell receptor beta chains below all came from one sample that was sequenced in a study of pediatric ulcerative colitis. The protocol was immunoSEQ multiplex PCR, while the TCRdb copy is restricted to in-frame clones and leaves out a portion. The table shows roughly 25,000 clones, with approximately 71% occurring only once. Rectal tissue came from one to two pinch biopsies taken at colonoscopy. Material: gut tissue. Source of these receptors: a boy between 10 and 17 years old with severe ulcerative colitis.

V usage is TRBV6-5 and J usage is TRBJ2-7; no definite D call. Trimming cost V 4 bases and J 1 base, with 5 bases left between them. The length of the CDR3 is 12 residues. Germline lookup yields CDR1 MNHEY and CDR2 SVGAGI. The CDR3 protein is CASSSLSYEQYF. The CDR3, as DNA: TGTGCCAGCAGTTCGCTTTCCTACGAGCAGTACTTC.

This clone was detected once. The rearrangement uses TRBV10-3 and TRBJ1-1; a possible D gene is TRBD1 (5 bases). The CDR3 totals 15 residues. The V gene lost 3 bases and the J gene lost 3 bases, with 14 bases spanning the gap. Germline CDR1 and CDR2: ENHRY and SYGVKD. The CDR3 sequence: CAISEGHPGDTEAFF. The CDR3 DNA sequence: TGTGCCATCAGTGAAGGACACCCGGGGGACACTGAAGCTTTCTTT.

Comments on this clone: A junction boundary mismatches the germline segment, possibly from a read error. The chain carries TRBV7-2 and TRBJ2-7; no definite D call. The CDR3 consists of 11 residues. Germline CDR1 is SGHTA and CDR2 is FQGNSA. The CDR3 bases are TGTGCCAGCAGCTTCGCTACAGACCACACCTTC. This encodes CASSFATDHTF.

The chain's CDR3 is CASSSGTGCYEQYF. As DNA, the CDR3 is TGCGCCAGCAGTTCCGGGACAGGTTGCTACGAGCAGTACTTC. The chain employs TRBV23-1 and TRBJ2-7, with TRBD1 matching over 8 bases. TRBV23-1 is reported as an ORF; its role is uncertain. The CDR3 covers 14 residues. With 5 bases clipped from V and 3 bases from J, the junction kept 6 bases outside the gene matches.

The chain couples TRBV5-6 to TRBJ2-7; D unresolved. Germline CDR1 and CDR2: SGHDT and YYEEEE. V was shortened by 1 base and J by 1 base, with 6 bases between the two germline ends. The length of the CDR3 is 13 residues. CDR3 region: CASSLSLSYEQYF. CDR3 in DNA: TGTGCCAGCAGCTTGTCCCTGTCCTACGAGCAGTACTTC.

The V gene is TRBV29-1, the J gene TRBJ2-1; tentative D call: TRBD2 (7 bases). Trimming left V 7 bases short and J 4 bases short, with 20 bases between. The CDR3 is 15 amino acids. Germline V lookup: CDR1 SQVTM, CDR2 ANQGSEA. CDR3 sequence (DNA): TGCAGCGCTGCAAAAGGGGGAGGGCCGTACAATGAGCAGTTCTTC. Protein sequence: CSAAKGGGPYNEQFF.

This chain uses TRBV11-3 with TRBJ2-7; possibly TRBD1 for D (5 bases). Germline lookup yields CDR1 SGHNT and CDR2 YENEEA. CDR3 size: 14 residues. With 0 bases removed from V and 0 bases from J, the gap between germline ends came to 6 bases. In nucleotides, the CDR3 is TGTGCCAGCAGCTTAGAGCAGGGCTCCTACGAGCAGTACTTC. Its translation: CASSLEQGSYEQYF.